This TCR beta chain came from a study of cytomegalovirus exposure and HLA in healthy donors. Worth noting for this clone: Its antigen is not identified.

General study findings and limits: Specificity for CMV antigens was confirmed in vitro for three of the CMV-associated chains. Across donors, presence/absence analyses took sequencing depth to be roughly uniform. Cytomegalovirus status was reportedly diagnosed by the classifier with high sensitivity and specificity.

The PCR employed 60 Vbeta primers together with 13 Jbeta primers. Here immunoSEQ multiplex PCR was the method, and the copy in TCRdb shows in-frame clones only, minus some. This sample carries about 200,000 clones, about 80% of them seen once, and the ten largest clones take 6%. Germline CDR1 is ENHRY and CDR2 is SYGVKD. V lost 8 bases and J lost 2; bases outside the gene matches: 11. The CDR3 length is 16 residues. The specimen sequenced was PBMCs. This sequence joins TRBV10-3 and TRBJ1-1; 10 nucleotides match TRBD1. The TCR sequence derives from a man aged 40-55 years in good health and CMV-seropositive. In DNA form, the CDR3 reads TGTGCCATCGAACGGGACAGGGGCTCGTTAAACACTGAAGCTTTCTTT. It translates to CAIERDRGSLNTEAFF.